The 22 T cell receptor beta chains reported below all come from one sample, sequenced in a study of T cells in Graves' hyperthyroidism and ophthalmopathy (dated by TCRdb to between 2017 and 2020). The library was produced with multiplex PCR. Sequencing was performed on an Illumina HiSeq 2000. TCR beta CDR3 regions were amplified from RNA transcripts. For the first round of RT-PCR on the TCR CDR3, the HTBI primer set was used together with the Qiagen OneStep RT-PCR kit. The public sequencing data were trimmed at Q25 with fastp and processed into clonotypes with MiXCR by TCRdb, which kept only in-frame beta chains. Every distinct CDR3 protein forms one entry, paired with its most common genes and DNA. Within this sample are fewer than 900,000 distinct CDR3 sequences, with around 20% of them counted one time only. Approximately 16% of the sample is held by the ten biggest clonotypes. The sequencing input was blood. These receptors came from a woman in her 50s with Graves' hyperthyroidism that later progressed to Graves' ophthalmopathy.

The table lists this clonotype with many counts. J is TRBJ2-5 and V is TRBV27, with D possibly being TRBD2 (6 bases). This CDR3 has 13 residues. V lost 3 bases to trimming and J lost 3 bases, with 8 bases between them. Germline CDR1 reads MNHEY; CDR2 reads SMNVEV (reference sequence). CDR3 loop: CASSFREEETQYF. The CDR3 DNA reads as TGTGCCAGCAGTTTTAGGGAGGAAGAGACCCAGTACTTC.

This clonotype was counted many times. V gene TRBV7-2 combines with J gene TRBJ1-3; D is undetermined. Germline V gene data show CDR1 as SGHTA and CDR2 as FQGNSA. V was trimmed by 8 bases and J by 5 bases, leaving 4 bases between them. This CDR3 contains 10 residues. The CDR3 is CASGRNTIYF. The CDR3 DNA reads TGTGCCAGCGGCCGAAACACCATATATTTT.

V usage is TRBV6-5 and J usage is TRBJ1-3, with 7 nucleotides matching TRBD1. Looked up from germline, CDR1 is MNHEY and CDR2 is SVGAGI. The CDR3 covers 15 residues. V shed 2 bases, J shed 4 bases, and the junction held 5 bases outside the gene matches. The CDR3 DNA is TGTGCCAGCAGTTACGAGACAGGGAGAGGAAACACCATATATTTT. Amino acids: CASSYETGRGNTIYF.

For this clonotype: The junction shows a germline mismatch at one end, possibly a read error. The CDR3 bases are TGTGCCAGCAGCTTAGCGCAAGGTCTTAACACTAAAGCTTTCTTT. Translating gives CASSLAQGLNTKAFF. The J gene is TRBJ1-1, the V gene TRBV7-9; no clear D. CDR1 is SEHNR, CDR2 FQNEAQ, per germline (reference sequence). The CDR3 sequence is 15 residues long.

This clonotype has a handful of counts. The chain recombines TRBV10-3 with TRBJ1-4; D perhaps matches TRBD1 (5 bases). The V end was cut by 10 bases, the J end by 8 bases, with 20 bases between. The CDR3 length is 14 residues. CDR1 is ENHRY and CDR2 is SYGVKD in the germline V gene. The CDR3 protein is CATTDTLGGEKLFF. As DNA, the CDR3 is TGTGCCACTACGGACACCCTCGGTGGAGAAAAACTGTTTTTT.

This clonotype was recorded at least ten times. The CDR3 region has the DNA TGTGCCAGCCGAGTAGTGGGAGACCTGGAGACCCAGTACTTC. It codes for CASRVVGDLETQYF. The rearrangement joins TRBV2 to TRBJ2-5; possibly TRBD2 for D (5 bases). V shed 8 bases and J shed 5 bases, with 18 bases lying between them. The CDR3 sequence is 14 residues long. The germline V gene encodes CDR1 SNHLY and CDR2 FYNNEI.

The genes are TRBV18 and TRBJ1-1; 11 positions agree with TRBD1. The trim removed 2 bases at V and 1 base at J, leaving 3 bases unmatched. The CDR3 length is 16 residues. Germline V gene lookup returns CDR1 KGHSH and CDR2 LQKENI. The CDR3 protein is CASSPRDRGTNTEAFF. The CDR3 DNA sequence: TGTGCCAGCTCACCAAGGGACAGGGGGACGAACACTGAAGCTTTCTTT.

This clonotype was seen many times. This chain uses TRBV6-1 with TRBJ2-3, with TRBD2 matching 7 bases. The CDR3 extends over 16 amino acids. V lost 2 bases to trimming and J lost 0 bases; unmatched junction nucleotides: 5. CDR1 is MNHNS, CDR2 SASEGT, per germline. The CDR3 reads CASSELAAGSTDTQYF. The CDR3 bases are TGTGCCAGCAGTGAACTAGCGGCGGGGAGCACAGATACGCAGTATTTT.

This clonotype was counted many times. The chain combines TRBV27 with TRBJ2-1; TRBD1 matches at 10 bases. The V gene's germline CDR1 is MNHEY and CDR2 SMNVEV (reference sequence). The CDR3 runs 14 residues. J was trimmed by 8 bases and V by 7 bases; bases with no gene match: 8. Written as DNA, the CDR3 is TGTGCCAGCACCTACCTGACAGGGGGCGATGAGCAGTTCTTC. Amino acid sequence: CASTYLTGGDEQFF.

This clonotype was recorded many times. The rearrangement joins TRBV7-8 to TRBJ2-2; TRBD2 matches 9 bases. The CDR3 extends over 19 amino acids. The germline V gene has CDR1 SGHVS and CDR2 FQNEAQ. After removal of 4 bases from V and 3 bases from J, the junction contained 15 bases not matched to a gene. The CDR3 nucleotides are TGTGCCAGCAGCTCCAAGGGGACTAGCTTAATTTGGTACACCGGGGAGCTGTTTTTT. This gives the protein CASSSKGTSLIWYTGELFF. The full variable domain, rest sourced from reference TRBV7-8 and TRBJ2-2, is GAGVSQSPRYKVAKRGQDVALRCDPISGHVSLFWYQQALGQGPEFLTYFQNEAQLDKSGLPSDRFFAERPEGSVSTLKIQRTQQEDSAVYLCASSSKGTSLIWYTGELFFGEGSRLTVL.

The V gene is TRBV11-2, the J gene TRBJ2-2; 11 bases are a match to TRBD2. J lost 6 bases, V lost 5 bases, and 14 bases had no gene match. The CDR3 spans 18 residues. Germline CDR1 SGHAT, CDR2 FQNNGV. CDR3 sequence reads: CASSHHARLAGLPGELFF. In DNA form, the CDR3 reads TGTGCCAGCAGCCATCATGCTCGACTAGCGGGGCTGCCCGGGGAGCTGTTTTTT.

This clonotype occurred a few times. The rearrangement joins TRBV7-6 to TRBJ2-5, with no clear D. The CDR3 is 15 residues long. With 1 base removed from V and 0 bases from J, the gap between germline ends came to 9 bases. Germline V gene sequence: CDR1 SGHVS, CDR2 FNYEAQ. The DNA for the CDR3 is TGTGCCAGCAGCTTAGATCCTGGGTACCAAGAGACCCAGTACTTC. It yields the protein CASSLDPGYQETQYF.

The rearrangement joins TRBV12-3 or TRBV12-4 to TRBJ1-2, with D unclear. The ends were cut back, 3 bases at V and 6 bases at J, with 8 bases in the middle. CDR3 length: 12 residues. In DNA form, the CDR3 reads TGTGCCAGCAGTTTTGGGCTCAATGGCTACACCTTC. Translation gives CASSFGLNGYTF.

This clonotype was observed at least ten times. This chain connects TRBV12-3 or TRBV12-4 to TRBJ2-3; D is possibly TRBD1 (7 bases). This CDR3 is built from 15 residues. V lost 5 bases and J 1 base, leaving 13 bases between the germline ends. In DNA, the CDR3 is TGTGCCAGCAGTGCGGGACAGCGCGGCACAGATACGCAGTATTTT. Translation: CASSAGQRGTDTQYF.

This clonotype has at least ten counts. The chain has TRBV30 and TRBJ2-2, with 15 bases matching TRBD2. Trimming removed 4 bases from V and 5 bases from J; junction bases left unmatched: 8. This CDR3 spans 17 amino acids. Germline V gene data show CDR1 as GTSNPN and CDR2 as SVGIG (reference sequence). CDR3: CAWIPNGLAGGTGELFF. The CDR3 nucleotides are TGTGCCTGGATTCCAAACGGACTAGCGGGGGGGACCGGGGAGCTGTTTTTT.

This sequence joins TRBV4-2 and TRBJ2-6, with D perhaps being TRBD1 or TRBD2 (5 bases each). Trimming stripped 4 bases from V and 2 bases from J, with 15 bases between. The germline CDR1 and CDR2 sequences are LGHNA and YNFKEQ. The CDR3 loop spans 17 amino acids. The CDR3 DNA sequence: TGTGCCAGCAGCCTCGATGCCGGGACGGCTGGGGCCAACGTCCTGACTTTC. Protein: CASSLDAGTAGANVLTF.

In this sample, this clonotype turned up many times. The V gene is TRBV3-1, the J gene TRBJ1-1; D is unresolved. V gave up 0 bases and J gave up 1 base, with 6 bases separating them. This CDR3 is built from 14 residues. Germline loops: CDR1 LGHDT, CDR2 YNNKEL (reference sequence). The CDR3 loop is CASSQETENTEAFF. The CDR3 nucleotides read TGTGCCAGCAGCCAAGAAACAGAGAACACTGAAGCTTTCTTT.

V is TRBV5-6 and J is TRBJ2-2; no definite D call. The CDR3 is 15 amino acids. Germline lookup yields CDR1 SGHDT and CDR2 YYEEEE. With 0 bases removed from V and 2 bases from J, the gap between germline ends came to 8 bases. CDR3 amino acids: CASSLEWHNTGELFF. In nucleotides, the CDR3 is TGTGCCAGCAGCTTGGAGTGGCACAACACCGGGGAGCTGTTTTTT.

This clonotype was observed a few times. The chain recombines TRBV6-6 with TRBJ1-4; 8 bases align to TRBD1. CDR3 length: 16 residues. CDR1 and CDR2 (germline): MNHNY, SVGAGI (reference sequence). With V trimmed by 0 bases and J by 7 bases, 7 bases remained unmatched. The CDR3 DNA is TGTGCCAGCAGTTACTCGATATCCGGGACAGGTGAAAAACTGTTTTTT. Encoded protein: CASSYSISGTGEKLFF.

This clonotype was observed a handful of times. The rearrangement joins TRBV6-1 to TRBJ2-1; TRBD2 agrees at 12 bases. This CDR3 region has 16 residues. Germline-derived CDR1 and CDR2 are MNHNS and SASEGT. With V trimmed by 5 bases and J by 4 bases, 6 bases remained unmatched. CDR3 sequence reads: CASSRTLAGGYNEQFF. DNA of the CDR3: TGTGCCAGCAGTCGTACACTAGCGGGGGGTTACAATGAGCAGTTCTTC.

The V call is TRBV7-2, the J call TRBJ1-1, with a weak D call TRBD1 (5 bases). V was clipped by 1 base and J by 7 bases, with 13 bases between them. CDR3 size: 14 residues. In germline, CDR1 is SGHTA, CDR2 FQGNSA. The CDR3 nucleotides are TGTGCCAGCAGCTTAGGGGGGACCGACAATGAAGCTTTCTTT. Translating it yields CASSLGGTDNEAFF.

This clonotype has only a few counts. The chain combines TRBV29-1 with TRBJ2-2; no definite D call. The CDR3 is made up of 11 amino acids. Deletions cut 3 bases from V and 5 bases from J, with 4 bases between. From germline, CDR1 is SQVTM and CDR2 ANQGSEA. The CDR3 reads CSVDITGELFF. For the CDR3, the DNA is TGCAGCGTTGATATTACCGGGGAGCTGTTTTTT.